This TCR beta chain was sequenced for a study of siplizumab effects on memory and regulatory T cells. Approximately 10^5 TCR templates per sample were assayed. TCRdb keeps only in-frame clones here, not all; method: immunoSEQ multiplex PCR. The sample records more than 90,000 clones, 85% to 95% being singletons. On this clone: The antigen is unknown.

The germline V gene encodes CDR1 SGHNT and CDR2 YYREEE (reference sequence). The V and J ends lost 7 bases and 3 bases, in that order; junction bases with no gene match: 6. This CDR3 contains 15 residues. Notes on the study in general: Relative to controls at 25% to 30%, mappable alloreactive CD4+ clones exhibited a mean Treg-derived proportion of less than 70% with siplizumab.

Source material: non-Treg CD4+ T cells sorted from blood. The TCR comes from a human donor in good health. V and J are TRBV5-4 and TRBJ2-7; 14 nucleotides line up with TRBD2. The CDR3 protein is CASGGTSGRIYEQYF. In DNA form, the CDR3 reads TGTGCCAGCGGAGGGACTAGCGGGAGAATCTACGAGCAGTACTTC. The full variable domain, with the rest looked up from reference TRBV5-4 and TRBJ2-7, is ETGVTQSPTHLIKTRGQQVTLRCSSQSGHNTVSWYQQALGQGPQFIFQYYREEENGRGNFPPRFSGLQFPNYSSELNVNALELDDSALYLCASGGTSGRIYEQYFGPGTRLTVT.